The T cell receptor beta chain under discussion was sequenced for a study of tumor-infiltrating lymphocytes in primary liver carcinoma. Study as a whole: These patients were men and women whose ages were 30 to 69 years. Points from the study as a whole: Tumors had a significantly higher top-250-clone fraction than blood (p = 0.039). Tumor-blood pairs (like tumor-adjacent pairs) overlapped less than tumor region pairs did.

Germline lookup yields CDR1 MNHEY and CDR2 SVGAGI. V shed 4 bases, J shed 8 bases, and the junction held 7 bases outside the gene matches. The CDR3 is made up of 13 amino acids. A remark on this clonotype: Its antigen is undetermined.

Germline DNA was also extracted, with blood RNA taken from unsorted whole blood. Blood samples of roughly 4.2 milliliters were drawn preoperatively. A primer in the constant region served to generate TCR beta cDNA from around 500 ng of total RNA. Slightly modified ARM-PCR served as the procedure for the TCR beta libraries. These libraries came from three rounds of nested multiplex PCR. The opening two PCR rounds, around 11 cycles each, paired TRBV1-TRBV30 forward primers with a C-beta reverse primer. TCRdb ran MiXCR on the multiplex PCR reads and lists one entry per CDR3 protein. The repertoire holds around 170,000 distinct CDR3 sequences, with 60% as singletons.

This TCR derives from a man aged 40-49 years with primary liver carcinoma and hepatitis B virus infection. Sample: peripheral blood. This chain joins TRBV6-5 and TRBJ1-2, with 7 bases matching TRBD1. CDR3 region: CASSSYRGGGYTF. The CDR3 nucleotides read TGTGCCAGCAGTTCATACAGGGGAGGGGGCTACACCTTC.